The sequence of this T cell receptor (beta chain) was determined in a study of OX40 agonist ivuxolimab in advanced cancers. Findings of the study overall: Among the lowest peripheral clonal expansion occurred in 0.1-3.0 mg/kg partial responders. The study observed clonal expansion of CD4+ and CD8+ blood T cells by week 6 at 0.1 to 3.0 mg/kg.

Autoimmune disease history or systemic immunosuppression was exclusionary. For this clone: The antigen is undetermined.

The CDR3 has 15 residues. CDR1 and CDR2 from the germline V gene are GTSNPN and SVGIG (reference sequence). Trimming cost V 0 bases and J 1 base, with 12 bases left between them. TCRdb's table, derived via immunoSEQ multiplex PCR, lists solely in-frame clones and lacks some. The table shows roughly 77,000 clones, with roughly 80% occurring only once. This rearrangement joins TRBV30 to TRBJ1-1; no clear D. The source of this sequence is an adult with an advanced solid tumor such as melanoma, head and neck, liver or kidney cancer. The material was CD4+ or CD8+ T cells sorted from blood, obtained in a trial of the OX40 agonist ivuxolimab. The CDR3 region has the DNA TGTGCCTGGAGTGTAAATTGGGCCGGGAACACTGAAGCTTTCTTT. Its protein is CAWSVNWAGNTEAFF.